The 23 T cell receptor beta chains listed next were all sequenced from one sample in a study of T cell clusters in autoimmune cytopenias (dated by TCRdb to about 2019). Per sample, about 250 ng of peripheral blood genomic DNA, approximately 40,000 genome equivalents, was used for TRB amplification. TCRdb records Illumina MiSeq as the sequencer. Multiplex PCR with a touch-down protocol amplified TRB rearrangements, with the TRB-A and TRB-B primer pools combined in a single tube. TCRdb reprocessed the reads into one record per CDR3 protein sequence, lacking DNA. The table of this sample itemizes approximately 7,000 distinct CDR3 sequences. In total, the top ten clones hold roughly 3.6% of the sample. The sequenced sample consisted of peripheral blood. The receptors come from a human donor with an autoimmune cytopenia or autoimmune hepatitis (not recorded which).

This clonotype ranks as medium-sized (0.01 to 0.1%) in terms of frequency. V usage is TRBV6-1 and J usage is TRBJ1-2; the D call from TCRdb, TRBD1, cannot be confirmed without DNA. This CDR3 spans 16 amino acids. Germline V lookup: CDR1 MNHNS, CDR2 SASEGT. The chain's CDR3 is CASLGNRDRVDYGYTF.

This clonotype counts as medium-sized by frequency. V and J are TRBV19 and TRBJ1-3. Germline CDR1 LNHDA, CDR2 SQIVND (reference sequence). There are 14 residues in the CDR3. CDR3 sequence: CASSMTYSGNTIYF.

V gene TRBV6-1 combines with J gene TRBJ2-7. CDR1 and CDR2 (germline): MNHNS, SASEGT. This CDR3 has 13 amino acids. CDR3 sequence reads: CASSMSQAYEQYF.

In terms of frequency, this clonotype is medium-sized. The chain joins TRBV29-1 to TRBJ2-3; checking the TCRdb D call of TRBD1 is not possible without DNA. This CDR3 region has 11 residues. Germline-derived CDR1 and CDR2 are SQVTM and ANQGSEA. The CDR3 spells CSVLQGKLQYF.

CDR3 sequence reads: CASSLTGSDQPQHF. This chain joins TRBV6-5 and TRBJ1-5; with no DNA, the TCRdb D assignment of TRBD1 cannot be verified. Germline CDR1 reads MNHEY; CDR2 reads SVGAGI. The CDR3 sequence is 14 residues long.

This chain uses TRBV10-3 with TRBJ2-7; lacking DNA, the TRBD1 call made by TCRdb goes unchecked. Germline assignment: CDR1 ENHRY and CDR2 SYGVKD. This CDR3 region has 13 residues. The CDR3: CAISPQGEDEQYF.

This clonotype is classed as medium-sized by frequency. The chain couples TRBV10-3 to TRBJ2-5. The CDR3 totals 12 residues. Germline V gene lookup returns CDR1 ENHRY and CDR2 SYGVKD. The CDR3 sequence: CAISQYQETQYF.

The genes are TRBV7-6 and TRBJ2-2. There are 15 residues in the CDR3. Germline V gene data show CDR1 as SGHVS and CDR2 as FNYEAQ. CDR3 in amino acids: CASSLEGIPTGELFF.

This chain uses TRBV20-1 with TRBJ2-1; TCRdb designates TRBD2, a call that cannot be tested without DNA. Germline assignment: CDR1 DFQATT and CDR2 SNEGSKA (reference sequence). CDR3 length: 16 amino acids. The CDR3 is CSAAGGGATEYNEQFF.

This clonotype is labeled medium-sized based on frequency. The gene calls are TRBV6-5 and TRBJ1-5; TCRdb designates TRBD1, a call that cannot be tested without DNA. The germline V gene has CDR1 MNHEY and CDR2 SVGAGI. The CDR3 has 15 residues. This CDR3 is CASSAEGLRNQPQHF.

This clonotype is identified as medium-sized from frequency. This chain joins TRBV19 and TRBJ1-4. Germline-derived CDR1 and CDR2 are LNHDA and SQIVND (reference sequence). The CDR3 is made up of 15 amino acids. The CDR3 spells CASSITSGFNEKLFF.

This clonotype is classed as medium-sized by frequency. The rearrangement joins TRBV6-5 to TRBJ2-5; TCRdb's D call, TRBD1, is unchecked because there is no DNA. CDR1 MNHEY and CDR2 SVGAGI come from the germline V gene. The CDR3 spans 13 residues. The CDR3 region is CASRPPGPETQYF.

This clonotype is called medium-sized based on its frequency. The chain is built from TRBV6-1 and TRBJ2-5; TCRdb's assignment of TRBD2 cannot be checked, as there is no DNA. CDR3 length: 17 amino acids. From germline, CDR1 is MNHNS and CDR2 SASEGT. This CDR3 is CASSGGQRGAIKETQYF.

This clonotype registers medium-sized (0.01 to 0.1%) by frequency. The CDR3 reads CASSLDSYSYNEQFF. V and J are TRBV6-2 or TRBV6-3 and TRBJ2-1; lacking DNA, the TRBD1 call made by TCRdb goes unchecked. CDR1 is MNHEY, CDR2 SVGEGT, per germline. The CDR3 is 15 amino acids.

By frequency, this clonotype is medium-sized (0.01 to 0.1%). The rearrangement links TRBV7-9 to TRBJ1-4; TCRdb selects TRBD1, and the lack of DNA leaves this call unchecked. The length of the CDR3 is 15 residues. Germline values: CDR1 SEHNR, CDR2 FQNEAQ (reference sequence). The CDR3 here is CASSSTGTGGEKLFF.

Measured by frequency, this clonotype is medium-sized. The chain combines TRBV18 with TRBJ2-3. The CDR3 is 13 amino acids. CDR1 is KGHSH, CDR2 LQKENI, per germline. This CDR3 is CASSPPGSDTQYF. Complete variable domain (other parts from reference TRBV18 and TRBJ2-3): NAGVMQNPRHLVRRRGQEARLRCSPMKGHSHVYWYRQLPEEGLKFMVYLQKENIIDESGMPKERFSAEFPKEGPSILRIQQVVRGDSAAYFCASSPPGSDTQYFGPGTRLTVL.

This clonotype shows up as medium-sized by frequency. The V and J genes are TRBV6-1 and TRBJ2-7; with no DNA, the TCRdb D assignment of TRBD1 cannot be verified. Germline CDR1 is MNHNS and CDR2 is SASEGT. CDR3 size: 14 residues. CDR3 region: CASSDGQGAEEQYF.

The chain uses TRBV6-1 and TRBJ1-2; TCRdb's D call, TRBD1, is unchecked because there is no DNA. This CDR3 is 18 amino acids long. From germline, CDR1 is MNHNS and CDR2 SASEGT. The CDR3 protein is CASSERGWGPGRIYGYTF.

The genes are TRBV6-5 and TRBJ1-1; TCRdb reports TRBD1, a call that lacks DNA to check it against. The CDR3 totals 14 residues. Germline assignment: CDR1 MNHEY and CDR2 SVGAGI. The CDR3 sequence is CASSDRGTLREAFF.

The chain has TRBV5-4 and TRBJ1-1. Germline loops: CDR1 SGHNT, CDR2 YYREEE (reference sequence). The CDR3 has 14 amino acids. The CDR3 sequence: CASSLGGRHTEAFF.

This clonotype ranks as medium-sized in terms of frequency. The chain combines TRBV6-5 with TRBJ2-2. Germline V CDR1 and CDR2: MNHEY, SVGAGI. CDR3 length: 12 residues. The CDR3 loop is CASRDTRGGVFF.

This clonotype registers medium-sized by frequency. V is TRBV19 and J is TRBJ1-5; there is no DNA to check the TCRdb D call of TRBD1. Germline-derived CDR1 and CDR2 are LNHDA and SQIVND (reference sequence). This CDR3 has 16 residues. CDR3 protein: CASSKTGALDYQPQHF. Looking up the rest from reference TRBV19 and TRBJ1-5 gives the full variable domain: DGGITQSPKYLFRKEGQNVTLSCEQNLNHDAMYWYRQDPGQGLRLIYYSQIVNDFQKGDIAEGYSVSREKKESFPLTVTSAQKNPTAFYLCASSKTGALDYQPQHFGDGTRLSIL.

V usage is TRBV5-1 and J usage is TRBJ2-3; with no DNA, the TCRdb D assignment of TRBD1 cannot be verified. This CDR3 region has 16 residues. Germline V gene sequence: CDR1 SGHRS, CDR2 YFSETQ. CDR3 in amino acids: CASSLAVGGGTDTQYF.